The clone carrying this TCR beta chain was seen once. What it binds is not known. Assay used: immunoSEQ multiplex PCR; TCRdb lists only in-frame clones, some missing. Found here are around 2,000 clones, about 86% of them singletons; the top ten hold around 18%. The V and J ends lost 3 bases and 10 bases, in that order; junction bases with no gene match: 7. CDR3 length: 14 residues. Germline lookup yields CDR1 MNHEY and CDR2 SMNVEV (reference sequence). The sample originates from a study of OX40 agonist ivuxolimab in advanced cancers. Findings and caveats of the study: Among T cells, CD8+ cells averaged more expanded clones than CD4+ cells.

The receptor's source is an adult with an advanced solid tumor such as melanoma, head and neck, liver or kidney cancer. The rearrangement uses TRBV27 and TRBJ2-1; 9 nucleotides match TRBD2. This specimen was CD4+ or CD8+ T cells sorted from blood, taken in a trial of the OX40 agonist ivuxolimab. The CDR3 DNA sequence: TGTGCCAGCAGTTTGTCTAGCGGGGCGTGGGAGCAGTTCTTC. It translates to CASSLSSGAWEQFF.